This T cell receptor (beta chain) was recorded in a study of blood T cell repertoires in COVID-19. Overall study context: Specimens from acute and convalescent COVID-19 originated in the United States, Italy and Spain. PBMCs, B-cell-depleted T cells, or T cells provided the cDNA or gDNA that made up the material.

All enrollees were roughly 18 to 100 years old and from fewer than 25 US areas. Cohorts were determined from participant-reported clinical history. V lost 3 bases, J lost 0 bases, and 9 bases lay in between. The CDR3 runs to 15 residues. The germline V gene encodes CDR1 MGHDK and CDR2 SYGVNS. TCRdb's copy holds only in-frame clones and misses some; the assay was immunoSEQ multiplex PCR. The table lists about 210,000 clones, about 88% of them singletons, with about 4% in the top ten. This clonotype was obtained from a young woman who had been exposed to COVID-19. The chain uses TRBV25-1 and TRBJ1-3; possible D gene TRBD1, 6 bases. The sequencing input was PBMCs or T cells enriched from blood (not recorded which). CDR3: CASSDEGDSGNTIYF. The CDR3 DNA follows: TGTGCCAGCAGTGATGAGGGGGACTCTGGAAACACCATATATTTT.